This entry concerns a single T cell receptor (beta chain). CDR1 is SGHRS, CDR2 YFSETQ, per germline. After removal of 4 bases from V and 6 bases from J, the junction contained 11 bases not matched to a gene. This CDR3 is 15 amino acids long. The data are from a study of shared clonotypes between healthy human individuals. The protocol was immunoSEQ multiplex PCR, while the TCRdb copy is restricted to in-frame clones and leaves out a portion. The sample lists hundreds of thousands of clones, roughly 95% occurring once. CD8 cells regarded as naive lacked CD45RO, were positively chosen for CCR7, and omitted terminally differentiated effector memory CD45RA+ cells.

The sample comprised naive CD8+ T cells sorted from blood. This chain links TRBV5-1 with TRBJ1-1, with TRBD1 identical over 8 bases. This clonotype originated in a woman in her 30s in good health. CDR3 in amino acids: CASSPPNDRGAEAFF. The CDR3 DNA sequence: TGCGCCAGCAGCCCCCCCAACGACAGGGGAGCTGAAGCTTTCTTT.